This passage covers 24 T cell receptor beta chains from one sample sequenced in a study of T cell changes during pregnancy in multiple sclerosis. Some clones are missing from TCRdb's copy, which holds only in-frame ones; the method was immunoSEQ multiplex PCR. The sample lists approximately 30,000 clones, around nine tenths occurring once. The material sequenced was CD8+ T cells from peripheral blood mononuclear cells, taken in the first trimester of pregnancy. These receptors were obtained from a female donor with multiple sclerosis, enrolled in a pregnancy study.

The chain has TRBV15 and TRBJ2-5; D not resolved. V was cut by 1 base and J by 4 bases, with 7 bases left in between. Germline V gene lookup returns CDR1 LNHNV and CDR2 YYDKDF (reference sequence). The CDR3 runs to 13 residues. Here the CDR3 reads CATSRGARETQYF. The CDR3 coding sequence is TGTGCCACCAGCAGAGGGGCGCGAGAGACCCAGTACTTC. The whole variable domain, remainder taken from reference TRBV15 and TRBJ2-5, is DAMVIQNPRYQVTQFGKPVTLSCSQTLNHNVMYWYQQKSSQAPKLLFHYYDKDFNNEADTPDNFQSRRPNTSFCFLDIRSPGLGDTAMYLCATSRGARETQYFGPGTRLLVL.

The genes are TRBV2 and TRBJ1-5, with 11 bases aligning to TRBD1. Germline V gives CDR1 SNHLY, CDR2 FYNNEI. With V trimmed by 6 bases and J by 4 bases, 5 bases remained unmatched. This CDR3 is 15 amino acids long. CDR3 amino acids: CASSVDRGRNQPQHF. CDR3 coding DNA: TGTGCCAGCAGCGTGGACAGGGGGCGGAATCAGCCCCAGCATTTT.

The J gene is TRBJ2-7, the V gene TRBV28, with 10 bases that match TRBD1. Germline V gene data show CDR1 as MDHEN and CDR2 as SYDVKM. V was pared by 6 bases and J by 3 bases, with 8 bases of the junction left unmatched. The CDR3 sequence is 15 residues long. The CDR3 coding sequence is TGTGCCAGCAGGAAACGGACAGGGGGATTCTACGAGCAGTACTTC. Translating it yields CASRKRTGGFYEQYF.

This sequence joins TRBV21-1 and TRBJ1-2. TRBV21-1 is termed a pseudogene. The CDR3 sequence is 14 residues long. Here the CDR3 reads CASGPFERNYGYTF. The CDR3 nucleotides are TGTGCCAGCGGCCCTTTTGAGCGGAACTATGGCTACACCTTC.

As DNA, the CDR3 is TGTGCCAGCAGTGAACAGGGGACAGGGGTTCCCCTCCACTTT. Protein product: CASSEQGTGVPLHF. The chain carries TRBV25-1 and TRBJ1-6, with TRBD1 matching over 10 bases. After removal of 2 bases from V and 13 bases from J, the junction contained 5 bases not matched to a gene. The CDR3 sequence is 14 residues long. The germline V gene has CDR1 MGHDK and CDR2 SYGVNS.

J is TRBJ1-6 and V is TRBV4-1; TRBD1 is a possible D gene (6 bases). There are 17 residues in the CDR3. CDR1 and CDR2 from the germline V gene are MGHRA and YSYEKL. V lost 2 bases, J lost 4 bases, and 15 bases lay in between. The CDR3 bases are TGCGCCAGCAGCCAACTTCAGGGGTTCCATTATAATTCACCCCTCCACTTT. Its translation: CASSQLQGFHYNSPLHF.

The chain carries TRBV27 and TRBJ1-1; no definite D call. Germline loops: CDR1 MNHEY, CDR2 SMNVEV (reference sequence). The CDR3 runs 13 residues. V was trimmed by 2 bases and J by 1 base, leaving 5 bases between them. The CDR3 DNA is TGTGCCAGCAGTTTAACTAGGAACACTGAAGCTTTCTTT. Translation gives CASSLTRNTEAFF.

The genes are TRBV7-6 and TRBJ2-1, with 7 bases lining up with TRBD1. Germline assignment: CDR1 SGHVS and CDR2 FNYEAQ. With 2 bases clipped from V and 10 bases from J, the junction kept 5 bases outside the gene matches. CDR3 size: 13 residues. The DNA for the CDR3 is TGTGCCAGCAGCTTAACGGACAGGAGAGAGCAGTTCTTC. Amino acids: CASSLTDRREQFF.

On this clone itself: Other DNA sequences in the same sample also yield this CDR3. Here the CDR3 reads CAISETGNTEAFF. CDR3 sequence (DNA): TGTGCCATCAGTGAGACAGGGAACACTGAAGCTTTCTTT. The genes are TRBV10-3 and TRBJ1-1, with D possibly matching TRBD1 (5 bases). V gave up 2 bases and J gave up 1 base, with 5 bases separating them. The CDR3 runs 13 residues. CDR1 ENHRY and CDR2 SYGVKD come from the germline V gene.

This chain links TRBV7-9 with TRBJ2-2; TRBD1 agrees at 8 bases. This CDR3 contains 16 residues. Germline trimming cut 5 bases from V and 4 bases from J; bases unmatched to any gene: 9. Germline-derived CDR1 and CDR2 are SEHNR and FQNEAQ (reference sequence). CDR3 coding DNA: TGTGCCAGCAGCCTCCCCAGGGGGCGCGTCACCGGGGAGCTGTTTTTT. Its translation: CASSLPRGRVTGELFF.

The rearrangement joins TRBV18 to TRBJ1-1, with TRBD1 as a possible D gene (6 bases). The germline V gene encodes CDR1 KGHSH and CDR2 LQKENI. V gave up 3 bases and J gave up 2 bases, with 13 bases separating them. There are 15 residues in the CDR3. This CDR3 reads CASSPWDTYNTEAFF. Written as DNA, the CDR3 is TGTGCCAGCTCACCTTGGGACACCTACAACACTGAAGCTTTCTTT.

This sequence joins TRBV4-1 and TRBJ2-7, with a possible D match to TRBD2 (6 bases). The CDR3 has 15 amino acids. The germline V and J ends were trimmed by 3 bases and 2 bases, with 14 bases remaining between them. Germline V lookup: CDR1 MGHRA, CDR2 YSYEKL. Here the CDR3 reads CASSHAPSDTYEQYF. The DNA for the CDR3 is TGCGCCAGCAGCCACGCCCCTAGCGACACCTACGAGCAGTACTTC.

The chain links TRBV7-9 to TRBJ1-4; tentatively, D is TRBD1 (6 bases). V was shortened by 3 bases and J by 7 bases, with 12 bases between the two germline ends. CDR1 is SEHNR and CDR2 is FQNEAQ in the germline V gene (reference sequence). This CDR3 spans 14 amino acids. The CDR3 spells CASSFSTGFEKLFF. Written as DNA, the CDR3 is TGTGCCAGCAGCTTCTCAACAGGGTTTGAAAAACTGTTTTTT. Drawing the rest from reference TRBV7-9 and TRBJ1-4, the complete variable domain is DTGVSQNPRHKITKRGQNVTFRCDPISEHNRLYWYRQTLGQGPEFLTYFQNEAQLEKSRLLSDRFSAERPKGSFSTLEIQRTEQGDSAMYLCASSFSTGFEKLFFGSGTQLSVL.

The chain has TRBV5-4 and TRBJ2-7; 12 nucleotides line up with TRBD2. Germline V lookup: CDR1 SGHNT, CDR2 YYREEE (reference sequence). CDR3 length: 14 residues. Trimming cost V 1 base and J 7 bases; bases outside gene matches: 3. The CDR3 here is CASSLLLAGGEQYF. In DNA, the CDR3 is TGTGCCAGCAGCTTGTTACTAGCGGGAGGAGAGCAGTACTTC.

The chain is built from TRBV5-1 and TRBJ2-1; D perhaps matches TRBD2 (6 bases). The CDR3 is 15 residues long. Trimming took 4 bases from V and 0 from J, leaving 11 bases between them. Germline values: CDR1 SGHRS, CDR2 YFSETQ. CDR3 DNA: TGCGCCAGCAGCCGGAGGGTTAGCTCCTACAATGAGCAGTTCTTC. The encoded protein is CASSRRVSSYNEQFF.

Here the CDR3 reads CASSFKPGGPYEQYF. The CDR3 DNA sequence: TGTGCCAGCAGTTTCAAGCCGGGGGGTCCCTACGAGCAGTACTTC. V usage is TRBV27 and J usage is TRBJ2-7, with TRBD2 matching 7 bases. The length of the CDR3 is 15 residues. V gave up 3 bases and J gave up 2 bases; unmatched junction bases: 7. Germline CDR1 reads MNHEY; CDR2 reads SMNVEV (reference sequence).

V is TRBV15 and J is TRBJ1-3; weak D call: TRBD1 (5 bases). The V gene lost 0 bases and the J gene lost 0 bases, with 9 bases spanning the gap. CDR1 and CDR2 from the germline V gene are LNHNV and YYDKDF (reference sequence). The length of the CDR3 is 16 residues. This CDR3 reads CATSRDRGDSGNTIYF. The DNA of the CDR3 is TGTGCCACCAGCAGAGATCGGGGGGACTCTGGAAACACCATATATTTT. The full variable domain, rest sourced from reference TRBV15 and TRBJ1-3, is DAMVIQNPRYQVTQFGKPVTLSCSQTLNHNVMYWYQQKSSQAPKLLFHYYDKDFNNEADTPDNFQSRRPNTSFCFLDIRSPGLGDTAMYLCATSRDRGDSGNTIYFGEGSWLTVV.

CDR3 in amino acids: CASRGTTETQYF. In DNA form, the CDR3 reads TGTGCCAGCAGGGGGACTACAGAGACCCAGTACTTC. J is TRBJ2-5 and V is TRBV7-9; 7 bases agree with TRBD2. Germline values: CDR1 SEHNR, CDR2 FQNEAQ (reference sequence). The CDR3 is 12 residues long. Trimming at V came to 6 bases and at J to 4 bases, leaving 2 bases not matched to a gene.

The chain combines TRBV5-1 with TRBJ2-7, with D tentatively TRBD1 (5 bases). V shed 3 bases and J shed 3 bases, with 7 bases lying between them. In germline, CDR1 is SGHRS, CDR2 YFSETQ. This CDR3 comprises 12 residues. CDR3 in amino acids: CASSSDSYEQYF. CDR3 coding DNA: TGCGCCAGCAGCTCCGACAGCTACGAGCAGTACTTC.

This chain connects TRBV7-9 to TRBJ2-1; D unresolved. Trimming shortened V by 5 bases and J by 6 bases, and 11 bases separated the two germline ends. CDR3 length: 13 amino acids. The germline gives CDR1 SEHNR, CDR2 FQNEAQ (reference sequence). DNA for the CDR3: TGTGCCAGCAGCCCCCTACAGAGCAATGAGCAGTTCTTC. Translated, it gives CASSPLQSNEQFF.

The chain combines TRBV18 with TRBJ2-1, with D hard to call. Trimming removed 4 bases at V and 4 bases at J, with 11 bases between. CDR3 size: 14 residues. Looked up from germline, CDR1 is KGHSH and CDR2 is LQKENI. The CDR3 region has the DNA TGTGCCAGCTCACAGACTCCTTTATACAATGAGCAGTTCTTC. It specifies CASSQTPLYNEQFF.

The chain is built from TRBV29-1 and TRBJ2-3; a possible D gene is TRBD2 (6 bases). Per germline, CDR1 SQVTM and CDR2 ANQGSEA. Trimming cost V 7 bases and J 2 bases, with 13 bases left between them. This CDR3 is 13 amino acids long. The CDR3 nucleotides read TGCAGCGCTATGGGACTGGACACAGATACGCAGTATTTT. It encodes CSAMGLDTDTQYF.

The rearrangement joins TRBV7-2 to TRBJ2-1, with TRBD2 identical over 12 bases. The CDR3 spans 15 residues. Losses at the gene ends were 5 bases for V and 6 bases for J; bases not matched to a gene: 5. In germline, CDR1 is SGHTA, CDR2 FQGNSA. The CDR3 nucleotides are TGTGCCAGCAGCATGACTAGCGGGAGACTCAATGAGCAGTTCTTC. Amino acid sequence: CASSMTSGRLNEQFF.

This clone has only a few counts. The V call is TRBV27, the J call TRBJ1-1, with 9 nucleotides matching TRBD1. Germline CDR1 is MNHEY and CDR2 is SMNVEV (reference sequence). The CDR3 totals 14 residues. V shed 6 bases, J shed 3 bases, and the junction held 5 bases outside the gene matches. In DNA, the CDR3 is TGTGCCAGCAGGAAGACAGGGGGGGACACTGAAGCTTTCTTT. It is translated as CASRKTGGDTEAFF.